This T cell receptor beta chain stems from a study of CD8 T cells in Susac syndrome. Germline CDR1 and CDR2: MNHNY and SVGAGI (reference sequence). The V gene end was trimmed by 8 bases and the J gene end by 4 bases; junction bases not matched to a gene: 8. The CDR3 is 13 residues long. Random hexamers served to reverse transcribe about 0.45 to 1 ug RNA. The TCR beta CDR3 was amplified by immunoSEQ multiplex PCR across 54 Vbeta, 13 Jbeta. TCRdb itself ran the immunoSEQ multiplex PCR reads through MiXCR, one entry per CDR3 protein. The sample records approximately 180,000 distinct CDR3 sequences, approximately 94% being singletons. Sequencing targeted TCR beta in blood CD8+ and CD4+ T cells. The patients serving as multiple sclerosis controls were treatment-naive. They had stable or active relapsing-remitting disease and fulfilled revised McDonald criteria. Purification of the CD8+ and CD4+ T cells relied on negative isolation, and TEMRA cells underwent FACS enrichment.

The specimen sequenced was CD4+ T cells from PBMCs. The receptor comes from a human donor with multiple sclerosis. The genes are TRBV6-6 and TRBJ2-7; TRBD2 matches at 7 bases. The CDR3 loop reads CASLGGGRYEQYF. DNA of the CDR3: TGTGCCAGCTTGGGGGGAGGGAGGTACGAGCAGTACTTC.